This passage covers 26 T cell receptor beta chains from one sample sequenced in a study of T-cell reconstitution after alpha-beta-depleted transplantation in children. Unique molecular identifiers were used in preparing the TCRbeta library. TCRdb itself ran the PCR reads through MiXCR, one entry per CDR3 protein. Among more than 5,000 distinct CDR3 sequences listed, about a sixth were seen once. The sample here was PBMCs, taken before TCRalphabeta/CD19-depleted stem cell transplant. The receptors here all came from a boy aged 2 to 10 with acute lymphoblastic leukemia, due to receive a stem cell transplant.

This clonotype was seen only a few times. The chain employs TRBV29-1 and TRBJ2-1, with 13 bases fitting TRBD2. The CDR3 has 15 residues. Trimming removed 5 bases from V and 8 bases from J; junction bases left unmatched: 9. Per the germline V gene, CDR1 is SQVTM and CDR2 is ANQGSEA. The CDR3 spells CSVITSGGAWDEQFF. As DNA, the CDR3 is TGCAGCGTTATTACTAGCGGGGGGGCCTGGGATGAGCAGTTCTTC.

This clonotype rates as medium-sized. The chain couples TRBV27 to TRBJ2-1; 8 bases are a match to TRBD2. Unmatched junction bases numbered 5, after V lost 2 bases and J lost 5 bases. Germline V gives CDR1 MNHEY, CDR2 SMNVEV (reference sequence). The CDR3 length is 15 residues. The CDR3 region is CASSLLTGGHNEQFF. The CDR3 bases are TGTGCCAGCAGTTTACTAACGGGGGGGCACAATGAGCAGTTCTTC.

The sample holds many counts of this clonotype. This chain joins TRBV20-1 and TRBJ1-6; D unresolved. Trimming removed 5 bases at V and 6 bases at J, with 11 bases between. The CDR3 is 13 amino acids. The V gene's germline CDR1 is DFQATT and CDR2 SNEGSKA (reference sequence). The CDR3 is CSARGLLNSPLHF. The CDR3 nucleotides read TGCAGTGCTCGCGGACTCCTTAATTCACCCCTCCACTTT.

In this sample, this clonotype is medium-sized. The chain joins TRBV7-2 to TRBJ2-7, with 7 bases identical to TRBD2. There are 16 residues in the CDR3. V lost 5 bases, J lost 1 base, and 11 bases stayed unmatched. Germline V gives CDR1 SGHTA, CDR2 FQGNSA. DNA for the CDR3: TGTGCCAGCAGCCCCAGCCTACTAGCGTGGTCCTACGAGCAGTACTTC. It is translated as CASSPSLLAWSYEQYF.

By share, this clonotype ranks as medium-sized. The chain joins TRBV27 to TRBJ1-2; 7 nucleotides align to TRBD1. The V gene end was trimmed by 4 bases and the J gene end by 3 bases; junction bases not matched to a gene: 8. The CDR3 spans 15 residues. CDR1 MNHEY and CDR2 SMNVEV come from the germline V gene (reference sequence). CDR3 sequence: CASSSADRRDYGYTF. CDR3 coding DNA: TGTGCCAGCAGTTCCGCGGACAGGAGGGACTATGGCTACACCTTC.

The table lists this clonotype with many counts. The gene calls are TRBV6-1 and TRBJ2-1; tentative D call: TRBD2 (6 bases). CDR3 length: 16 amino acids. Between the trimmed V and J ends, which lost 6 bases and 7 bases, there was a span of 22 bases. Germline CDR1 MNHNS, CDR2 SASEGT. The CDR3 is CASSPRGGRSANEQFF. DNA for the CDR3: TGTGCCAGCAGCCCCCGGGGAGGAAGATCGGCGAATGAGCAGTTCTTC.

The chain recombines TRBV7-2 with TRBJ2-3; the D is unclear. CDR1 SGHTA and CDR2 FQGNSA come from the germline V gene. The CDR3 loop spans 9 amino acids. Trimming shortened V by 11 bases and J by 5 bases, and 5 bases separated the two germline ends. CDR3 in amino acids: CAAGDTQYF. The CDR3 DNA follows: TGTGCCGCCGGAGATACGCAGTATTTT.

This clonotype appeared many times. For the CDR3, the DNA is TGTGCCAGCAGCCCCCGGGTTTCGCAAGCTTTCTTT. Encoded protein: CASSPRVSQAFF. J is TRBJ1-1 and V is TRBV12-3 or TRBV12-4; D not certain. V gave up 6 bases and J gave up 9 bases, with 14 bases separating them. There are 12 residues in the CDR3.

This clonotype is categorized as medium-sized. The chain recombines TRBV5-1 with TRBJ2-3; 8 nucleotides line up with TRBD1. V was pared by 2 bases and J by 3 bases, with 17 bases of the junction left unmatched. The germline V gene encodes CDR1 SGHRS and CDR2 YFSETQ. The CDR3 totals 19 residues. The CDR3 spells CASSFPEDRADWSTDTQYF. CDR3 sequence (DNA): TGCGCCAGCAGCTTCCCTGAGGACAGGGCGGATTGGAGTACAGATACGCAGTATTTT.

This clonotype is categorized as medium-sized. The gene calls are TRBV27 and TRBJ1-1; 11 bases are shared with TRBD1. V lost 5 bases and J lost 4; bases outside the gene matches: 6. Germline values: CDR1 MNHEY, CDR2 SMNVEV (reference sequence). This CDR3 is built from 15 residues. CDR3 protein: CASSLAGTGGTEAFF. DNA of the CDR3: TGTGCCAGCAGTCTCGCCGGGACAGGGGGCACTGAAGCTTTCTTT.

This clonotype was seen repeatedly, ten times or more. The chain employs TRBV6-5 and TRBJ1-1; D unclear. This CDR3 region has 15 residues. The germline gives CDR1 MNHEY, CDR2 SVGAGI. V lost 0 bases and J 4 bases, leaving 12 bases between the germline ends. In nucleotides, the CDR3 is TGTGCCAGCAGTTACTCGGAGGCGGGTAGCACTGAAGCTTTCTTT. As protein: CASSYSEAGSTEAFF.

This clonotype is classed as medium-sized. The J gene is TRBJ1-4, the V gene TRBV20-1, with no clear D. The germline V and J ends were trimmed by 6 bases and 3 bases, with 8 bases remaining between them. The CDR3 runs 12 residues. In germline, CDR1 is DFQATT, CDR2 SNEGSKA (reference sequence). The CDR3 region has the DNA TGCAGTGCAGGGCAACCTAATGAAAAACTGTTTTTT. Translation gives CSAGQPNEKLFF.

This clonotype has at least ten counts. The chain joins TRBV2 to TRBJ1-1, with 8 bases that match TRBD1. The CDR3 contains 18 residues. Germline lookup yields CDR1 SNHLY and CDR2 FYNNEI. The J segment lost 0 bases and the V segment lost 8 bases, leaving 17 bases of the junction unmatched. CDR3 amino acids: CASDAAGTGATMNTEAFF. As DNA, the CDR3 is TGTGCCAGCGACGCGGCCGGGACAGGCGCCACGATGAACACTGAAGCTTTCTTT.

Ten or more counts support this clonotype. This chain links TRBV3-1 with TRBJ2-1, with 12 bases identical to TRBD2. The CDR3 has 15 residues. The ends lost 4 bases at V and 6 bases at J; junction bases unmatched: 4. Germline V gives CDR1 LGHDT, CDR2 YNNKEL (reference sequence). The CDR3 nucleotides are TGTGCCAGCAGCCGACTAGCGGGGGCCGGCAATGAGCAGTTCTTC. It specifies CASSRLAGAGNEQFF.

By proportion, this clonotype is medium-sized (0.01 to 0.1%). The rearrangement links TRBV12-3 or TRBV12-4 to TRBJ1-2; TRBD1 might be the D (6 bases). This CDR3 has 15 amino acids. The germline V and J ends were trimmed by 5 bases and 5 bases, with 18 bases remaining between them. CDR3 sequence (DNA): TGTGCCAGCAGTCCTGTACCCGGGGGCAAGTATGGCTACACCTTC. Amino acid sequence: CASSPVPGGKYGYTF.

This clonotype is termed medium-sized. CDR3: CASSQEDRGNYGYTF. The CDR3 bases are TGTGCCAGCAGCCAAGAGGACAGGGGAAACTATGGCTACACCTTC. V and J are TRBV3-1 and TRBJ1-2; 9 positions agree with TRBD1. The CDR3 contains 15 residues. The J segment lost 2 bases and the V segment lost 0 bases, leaving 1 base of the junction unmatched. Germline V lookup: CDR1 LGHDT, CDR2 YNNKEL (reference sequence).

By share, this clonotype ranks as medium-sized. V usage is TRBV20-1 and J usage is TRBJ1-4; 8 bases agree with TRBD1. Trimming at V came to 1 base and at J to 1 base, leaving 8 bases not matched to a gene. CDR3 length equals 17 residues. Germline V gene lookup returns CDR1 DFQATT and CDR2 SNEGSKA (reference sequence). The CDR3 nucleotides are TGCAGTGCTAGAGCCTTATCACAGGGGGAAACTAATGAAAAACTGTTTTTT. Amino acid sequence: CSARALSQGETNEKLFF.

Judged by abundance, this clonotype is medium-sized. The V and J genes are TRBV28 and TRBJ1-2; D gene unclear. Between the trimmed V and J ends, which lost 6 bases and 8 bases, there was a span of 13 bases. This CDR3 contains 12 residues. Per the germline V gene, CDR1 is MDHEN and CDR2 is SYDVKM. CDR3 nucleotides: TGTGCCAGCAGCCCCTCGGCGGCGGGCTACACCTTC. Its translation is CASSPSAAGYTF.

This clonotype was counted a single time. The CDR3 nucleotides are TGCAGTGCTAGTGGACAGGATGGCGAGCAGTACGTC. Translated: CSASGQDGEQYV. This rearrangement joins TRBV20-1 to TRBJ2-7; TRBD1 matches at 7 bases. This CDR3 is 12 amino acids long. V was pared by 3 bases and J by 6 bases, with 5 bases of the junction left unmatched. Germline CDR1 and CDR2: DFQATT and SNEGSKA (reference sequence).

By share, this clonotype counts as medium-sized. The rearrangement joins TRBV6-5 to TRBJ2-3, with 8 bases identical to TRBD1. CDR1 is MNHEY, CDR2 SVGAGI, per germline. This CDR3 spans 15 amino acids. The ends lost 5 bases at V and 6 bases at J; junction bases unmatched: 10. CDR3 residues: CASSPTLQGEDTQYF. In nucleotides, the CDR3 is TGTGCCAGCAGTCCGACCTTACAGGGGGAGGATACGCAGTATTTT.

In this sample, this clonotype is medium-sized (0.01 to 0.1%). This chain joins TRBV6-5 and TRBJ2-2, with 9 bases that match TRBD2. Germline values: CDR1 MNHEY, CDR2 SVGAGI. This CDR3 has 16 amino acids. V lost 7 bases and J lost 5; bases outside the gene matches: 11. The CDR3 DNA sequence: TGTGCCAGCACTTGGTTGGCGGGGGGGCTGACCGGGGAGCTGTTTTTT. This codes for CASTWLAGGLTGELFF.

CDR3 nucleotide sequence: TGTGCCAGCAGACCGGGAGGGGGCGCCACAGATACGCAGTATTTT. It specifies CASRPGGGATDTQYF. The J gene is TRBJ2-3, the V gene TRBV6-1, with TRBD2 as a possible D gene (8 bases). The germline CDR1 and CDR2 sequences are MNHNS and SASEGT. The CDR3 has 15 residues. Deletions cut 6 bases from V and 2 bases from J, with 15 bases between.

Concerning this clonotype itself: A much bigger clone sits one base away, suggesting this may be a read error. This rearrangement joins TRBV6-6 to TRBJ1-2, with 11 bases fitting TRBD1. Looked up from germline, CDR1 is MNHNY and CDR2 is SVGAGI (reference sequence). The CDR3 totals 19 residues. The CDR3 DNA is TGTACCAGCAGTTCACTTCGTCCCGGGACAGGGGGGGGAAACTATGGCTACACCTTC. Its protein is CTSSSLRPGTGGGNYGYTF.

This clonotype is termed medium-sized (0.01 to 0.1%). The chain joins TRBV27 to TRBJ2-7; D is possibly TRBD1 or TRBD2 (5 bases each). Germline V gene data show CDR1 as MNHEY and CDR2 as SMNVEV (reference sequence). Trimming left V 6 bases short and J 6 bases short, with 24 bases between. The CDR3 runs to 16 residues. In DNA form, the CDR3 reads TGTGCCAGCAGCCCCTGGCCGGGGTCGACAGCTGGCGAGCAGTACTTC. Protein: CASSPWPGSTAGEQYF.

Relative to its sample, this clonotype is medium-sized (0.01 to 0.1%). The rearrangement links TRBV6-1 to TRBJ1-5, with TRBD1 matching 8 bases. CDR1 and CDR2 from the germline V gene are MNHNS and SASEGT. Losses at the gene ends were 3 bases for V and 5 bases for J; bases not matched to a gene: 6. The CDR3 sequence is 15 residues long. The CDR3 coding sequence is TGTGCCAGCAGTGAGACCGGGACAGGATATCAGCCCCAGCATTTT. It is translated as CASSETGTGYQPQHF.

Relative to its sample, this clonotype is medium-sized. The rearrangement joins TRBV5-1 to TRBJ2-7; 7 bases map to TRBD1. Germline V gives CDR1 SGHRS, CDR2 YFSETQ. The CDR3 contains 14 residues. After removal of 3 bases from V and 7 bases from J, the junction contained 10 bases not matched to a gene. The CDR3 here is CASSSPTGLGEQYF. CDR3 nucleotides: TGCGCCAGCAGCTCGCCGACAGGGTTGGGGGAGCAGTACTTC.